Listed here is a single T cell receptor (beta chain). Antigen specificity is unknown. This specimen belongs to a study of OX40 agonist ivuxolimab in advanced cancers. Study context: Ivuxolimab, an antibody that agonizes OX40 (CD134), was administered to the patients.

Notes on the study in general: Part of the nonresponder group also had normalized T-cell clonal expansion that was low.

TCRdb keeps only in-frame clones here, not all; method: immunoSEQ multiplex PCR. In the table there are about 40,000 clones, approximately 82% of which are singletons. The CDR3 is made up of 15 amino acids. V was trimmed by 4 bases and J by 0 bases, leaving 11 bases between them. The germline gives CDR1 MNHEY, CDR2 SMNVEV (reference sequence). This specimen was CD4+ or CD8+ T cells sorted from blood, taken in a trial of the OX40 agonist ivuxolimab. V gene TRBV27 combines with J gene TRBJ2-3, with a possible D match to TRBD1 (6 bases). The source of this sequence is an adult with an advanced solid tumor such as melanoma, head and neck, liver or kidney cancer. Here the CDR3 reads CASSSGAISTDTQYF. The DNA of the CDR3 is TGTGCCAGCAGTTCAGGGGCTATTAGCACAGATACGCAGTATTTT.